These 5 T cell receptor beta chains came from one sample sequenced in a study of OX40 agonist ivuxolimab in advanced cancers. The data were produced by immunoSEQ multiplex PCR, yet TCRdb's version contains in-frame clones alone and is incomplete. The table includes 60,000 to 100,000 clones, around 86% detected once. The sample here was CD4+ or CD8+ T cells sorted from blood, taken in a trial of the OX40 agonist ivuxolimab. The source of these receptors is an adult with an advanced solid tumor such as melanoma, head and neck, liver or kidney cancer.

V gene TRBV7-6 combines with J gene TRBJ2-7, with 14 positions matching TRBD2. From germline, CDR1 is SGHVS and CDR2 FNYEAQ. The CDR3 extends over 16 amino acids. J lost 3 bases, V lost 5 bases, and 6 bases had no gene match. The DNA of the CDR3 is TGTGCCAGCAGCACCCGAGGGACTAGCGGGAGCTACGAGCAGTACTTC. Its protein product is CASSTRGTSGSYEQYF.

The V gene is TRBV5-4, the J gene TRBJ2-7, with D hard to call. CDR3 length: 12 residues. Trimming removed 5 bases at V and 4 bases at J, with 10 bases between. Per the germline V gene, CDR1 is SGHNT and CDR2 is YYREEE (reference sequence). CDR3: CASSTDSYEQYF. As DNA, the CDR3 is TGTGCCAGCAGTACCGACTCTTACGAGCAGTACTTC.

The V gene is TRBV5-1, the J gene TRBJ1-5; no clear D gene. From germline, CDR1 is SGHRS and CDR2 YFSETQ. Trimming took 1 base from V and 2 from J, leaving 4 bases between them. CDR3 length: 13 residues. CDR3 nucleotides: TGCGCCAGCAGCTTGTCTGGCAATCAGCCCCAGCATTTT. Its translation: CASSLSGNQPQHF. The full variable domain, its missing parts supplied by reference TRBV5-1 and TRBJ1-5, is KAGVTQTPRYLIKTRGQQVTLSCSPISGHRSVSWYQQTPGQGLQFLFEYFSETQRNKGNFPGRFSGRQFSNSRSEMNVSTLELGDSALYLCASSLSGNQPQHFGDGTRLSIL.

This sequence joins TRBV7-9 and TRBJ1-4; D remains ambiguous. This CDR3 is 15 amino acids long. Trimming shortened V by 3 bases and J by 2 bases, and 10 bases separated the two germline ends. In germline, CDR1 is SEHNR, CDR2 FQNEAQ (reference sequence). This CDR3 reads CASSLTLATNEKLFF. The CDR3 nucleotides are TGTGCCAGCAGCTTGACCCTAGCGACTAATGAAAAACTGTTTTTT.

This clone was observed once. The chain employs TRBV5-4 and TRBJ1-4; D uncertain. V was cut by 4 bases and J by 8 bases, with 15 bases left in between. From germline, CDR1 is SGHNT and CDR2 YYREEE (reference sequence). This CDR3 region has 14 residues. CDR3 nucleotide sequence: TGTGCCAGCAGCCCGGAGCTCCAAGGAGAAAAACTGTTTTTT. This sequence encodes CASSPELQGEKLFF.